These 19 T cell receptor beta chains were all obtained from the same sample, sequenced in a study of blood T cell repertoires in COVID-19. The table came from immunoSEQ multiplex PCR; TCRdb's copy has only in-frame clones and leaves some out. Altogether a few hundred thousand clones are present, roughly nine tenths being singletons, with the ten largest covering 0.94%. The sample comprised peripheral blood. The receptor set was obtained from a woman aged 40 to 50 who had recovered from COVID-19.

The rearrangement joins TRBV2 to TRBJ2-3; perhaps TRBD2 as D (6 bases). Between the trimmed V and J ends, which lost 3 bases and 4 bases, there was a span of 14 bases. The CDR3 extends over 15 amino acids. CDR1 and CDR2 (germline): SNHLY, FYNNEI. The CDR3 coding sequence is TGTGCCAGCAGTGACCTGGAGGGGCTCGCAGATACGCAGTATTTT. Encoded protein: CASSDLEGLADTQYF.

Written as DNA, the CDR3 is TGTGCCAGCAGTTTCCGCGGACAGGGGAGGGCTGAAGCTTTCTTT. It encodes CASSFRGQGRAEAFF. The chain is built from TRBV28 and TRBJ1-1; 9 bases match TRBD1. CDR1 is MDHEN, CDR2 SYDVKM, per germline. V lost 3 bases to trimming and J lost 6 bases; unmatched junction nucleotides: 8. The CDR3 length is 15 residues.

The gene calls are TRBV10-3 and TRBJ2-3; 12 nucleotides line up with TRBD2. The CDR3 has 20 amino acids. Germline CDR1 reads ENHRY; CDR2 reads SYGVKD. The V segment lost 4 bases and the J segment 0 bases; nucleotides outside the gene matches: 14. DNA for the CDR3: TGTGCCATCAGTGGACCGGGACTAGCGGGCGTTCCTAGGAGCACAGATACGCAGTATTTT. Residues: CAISGPGLAGVPRSTDTQYF.

The rearrangement links TRBV5-1 to TRBJ2-2, with TRBD2 matching 9 bases. From germline, CDR1 is SGHRS and CDR2 YFSETQ. J gave up 3 bases and V 0 bases, and 3 bases lay outside the gene matches. This CDR3 contains 16 residues. CDR3 region: CASSLGGRAYTGELFF. CDR3 in DNA: TGCGCCAGCAGCTTGGGCGGGAGGGCCTACACCGGGGAGCTGTTTTTT.

This chain connects TRBV27 to TRBJ2-7; tentative D call: TRBD2 (6 bases). The CDR3 covers 13 residues. CDR1 MNHEY and CDR2 SMNVEV come from the germline V gene (reference sequence). Trimming cost V 1 base and J 6 bases, with 10 bases left between them. Here the CDR3 DNA reads TGTGCCAGCAGTTTATTCCCGGGAGTCGAGCAGTACTTC. Translation: CASSLFPGVEQYF.

The chain is built from TRBV7-2 and TRBJ2-1; a possible D gene is TRBD1 (5 bases). The V gene's germline CDR1 is SGHTA and CDR2 FQGNSA. This CDR3 spans 13 amino acids. V was cut by 5 bases and J by 7 bases, with 12 bases left in between. CDR3: CASSPQDGNEQFF. In DNA, the CDR3 is TGTGCCAGCAGCCCACAGGACGGGAATGAGCAGTTCTTC.

The CDR3 sequence is CASRIGQGYNSPLHF. CDR3 nucleotides: TGCGCCAGCAGAATCGGACAGGGGTATAATTCACCCCTCCACTTT. The chain joins TRBV4-1 to TRBJ1-6; 9 bases line up with TRBD1. V lost 6 bases, J lost 4 bases, and 4 bases stayed unmatched. This CDR3 contains 15 residues. Germline loops: CDR1 MGHRA, CDR2 YSYEKL.

V and J are TRBV6-6 and TRBJ1-1; a possible D gene is TRBD1 (6 bases). The CDR3 runs to 16 residues. Trimming removed 4 bases at V and 4 bases at J, with 19 bases between. The germline V gene encodes CDR1 MNHNY and CDR2 SVGAGI (reference sequence). This chain's CDR3 is CASSLLTATGITEAFF. CDR3 DNA sequence: TGTGCCAGCAGTTTACTTACCGCCACAGGGATCACTGAAGCTTTCTTT.

The V and J genes are TRBV7-6 and TRBJ2-7; TRBD1 is a possible D gene (5 bases). CDR3 length: 15 amino acids. V lost 0 bases and J 1 base, leaving 10 bases between the germline ends. Germline V gene lookup returns CDR1 SGHVS and CDR2 FNYEAQ. CDR3 bases: TGTGCCAGCAGCTTAGCCGGCGACAGATCCTACGAGCAGTACTTC. Its translation: CASSLAGDRSYEQYF.

The chain uses TRBV27 and TRBJ1-5, with 8 bases lining up with TRBD1. The V gene's germline CDR1 is MNHEY and CDR2 SMNVEV (reference sequence). The CDR3 is 15 residues long. V lost 3 bases and J lost 7; bases outside the gene matches: 8. The CDR3 region has the DNA TGTGCCAGCAGTTTGGACCAGGGGGCTGGACAGCCCCAGCATTTT. Its translation: CASSLDQGAGQPQHF.

The genes are TRBV7-2 and TRBJ1-1; 7 bases are shared with TRBD1. The CDR3 length is 16 residues. V lost 1 base to trimming and J lost 4 bases; unmatched junction nucleotides: 9. Germline-derived CDR1 and CDR2 are SGHTA and FQGNSA. The CDR3 region has the DNA TGTGCCAGCAGCTTAGTACCGACGAGGGGGCTCACTGAAGCTTTCTTT. It yields the protein CASSLVPTRGLTEAFF.

This clone has a handful of counts. This chain joins TRBV19 and TRBJ2-1; 10 positions agree with TRBD2. The CDR3 runs 13 residues. Germline values: CDR1 LNHDA, CDR2 SQIVND (reference sequence). The V and J ends lost 7 bases and 7 bases, in that order; junction bases with no gene match: 4. CDR3 bases: TGTGCCAGTAATAGCGGGAGGCCGAATGAGCAGTTCTTC. Amino acid sequence: CASNSGRPNEQFF.

The chain couples TRBV9 to TRBJ1-3; D is unresolved. The CDR3 loop spans 15 amino acids. With 4 bases removed from V and 0 bases from J, the gap between germline ends came to 11 bases. Germline values: CDR1 SGDLS, CDR2 YYNGEE. The CDR3 loop is CASSPQELSGNTIYF. In DNA form, the CDR3 reads TGTGCCAGCAGCCCGCAGGAACTCTCTGGAAACACCATATATTTT.

This rearrangement joins TRBV18 to TRBJ1-2; D call uncertain. The CDR3 is 15 amino acids. The germline V and J ends were trimmed by 0 bases and 4 bases, with 12 bases remaining between them. From germline, CDR1 is KGHSH and CDR2 LQKENI. The CDR3: CASSPPTSSSYGYTF. In DNA form, the CDR3 reads TGTGCCAGCTCACCACCGACTAGTAGTAGCTATGGCTACACCTTC.

The rearrangement links TRBV4-1 to TRBJ2-2, with 7 positions matching TRBD2. V was clipped by 4 bases and J by 7 bases; unmatched bases: 12. CDR1 MGHRA and CDR2 YSYEKL come from the germline V gene. The CDR3 runs to 16 residues. The CDR3 here is CASSPLGGGPVGELFF. The CDR3 region has the DNA TGCGCCAGCAGCCCCCTGGGGGGAGGGCCAGTCGGGGAGCTGTTTTTT.

The CDR3: CASSPRGNQPQHF. The CDR3 DNA reads as TGTGCCAGCAGTCCGAGGGGCAATCAGCCCCAGCATTTT. The chain recombines TRBV27 with TRBJ1-5; D gene unclear. Between the trimmed V and J ends, which lost 5 bases and 2 bases, there was a span of 7 bases. CDR3 length equals 13 residues. CDR1 is MNHEY and CDR2 is SMNVEV in the germline V gene (reference sequence).

Points on this clone: Other DNA sequences in this specimen translate into the identical CDR3. V gene TRBV5-4 combines with J gene TRBJ2-1; 9 bases are shared with TRBD2. The CDR3 sequence is 13 residues long. Germline V gene data show CDR1 as SGHNT and CDR2 as YYREEE (reference sequence). V shed 7 bases, J shed 5 bases, and the junction held 4 bases outside the gene matches. CDR3 loop: CASGLAGNNEQFF. CDR3 nucleotides: TGTGCCAGCGGGCTAGCGGGAAACAATGAGCAGTTCTTC.

This clone was counted a few times. The chain recombines TRBV14 with TRBJ2-3; D remains unclear. The CDR3 loop spans 19 amino acids. The V and J ends lost 6 bases and 2 bases respectively, with 27 bases between them. Looked up from germline, CDR1 is SGHDN and CDR2 is FVKESK. DNA for the CDR3: TGTGCCAGCAGTCGCATAGGAGTTGGCCGGAGCCTTGCCACAGATACGCAGTATTTT. Translation gives CASSRIGVGRSLATDTQYF.

The chain links TRBV6-5 to TRBJ1-2; D possibly corresponds to TRBD1 (6 bases). Looked up from germline, CDR1 is MNHEY and CDR2 is SVGAGI. This CDR3 comprises 14 residues. Trimming left V 5 bases short and J 1 base short, with 11 bases between. CDR3 nucleotide sequence: TGTGCCAGCAGTCAGAGGACAGATAACTATGGCTACACCTTC. It translates to CASSQRTDNYGYTF.